The source of this TCR beta chain is a study of tumor-infiltrating lymphocytes in primary liver carcinoma. Study overall: Patients diagnosed with primary liver carcinoma received treatment through surgical resection. Productive TCRbeta read counts per sample ran from roughly 3.6 to 7.1 million and were similar across tissue types. General study points: Tumor-adjacent and tumor-blood pairs overlapped less than tumor region pairs did. Samples, which were bulk and unsorted, did not allow CD4+ and CD8+ repertoires to be compared.

Synthesis of TCR beta cDNA was carried out from about 540 ng total RNA with a constant-region primer. Investigators got TCR beta libraries out of three nested multiplex PCR rounds, done with slightly modified ARM-PCR. It was with TRBV1-TRBV30 forward primers and a C-beta reverse primer that the first two PCR rounds were run, at roughly 10 cycles each. TCRdb re-analysed the multiplex PCR reads in MiXCR, keeping a single row per CDR3 protein. The sample has about 320,000 distinct CDR3 sequences; roughly 60% are singletons. On this clonotype: Its target is unknown. The junction does not match germline at one end; this may be a read error.

Looked up from germline, CDR1 is LNHDA and CDR2 is SQIVND (reference sequence). The CDR3 is made up of 17 amino acids. For blood RNA, unsorted whole blood served as the source, and germline DNA was extracted too. This clonotype was obtained from a woman under 40 with primary liver carcinoma and hepatitis B virus infection. V and J are TRBV19 and TRBJ2-1; TRBD1 aligns across 10 bases. Source material: peripheral blood. The CDR3 loop reads CASRDRGQSGSRNDQFF. The CDR3 DNA is TGTGCCAGTAGAGACAGGGGGCAGAGCGGGAGTAGGAATGATCAGTTCTTC.